This TCR beta chain appears in the sequencing data of a study of CD4 T cell repertoires in COVID-19 (dated by TCRdb to the early 2020s). Looking at the study overall: To analyze cross-reactivity, CFSE-low cells were expanded with IL-2 for under 13 days and then labeled again and restimulated with spike proteins from other coronaviruses. In COVID-19-recovered individuals, the study described naturally processed CD4+ T cell responses to SARS-CoV-2 spike and nucleoprotein and used TCR Vbeta sequencing to evaluate clonal composition. In three recovered individuals, the researchers analyzed the TCR Vbeta repertoire of SARS-CoV-2-reactive T cells at the subset level.

Libraries came from the immunoSEQ multiplex PCR assay. In the authors' own workflow: Repertoire overlap between subsets was quantified using the Chao-Jaccard similarity index and counts of shared clonotypes. Imported from immuneACCESS, the table was reduced by TCRdb to in-frame sequences with V and J called. These copies leave out some clones; in studies compared against another copy, an unresolved V gene accounts for under half, and the cause of the remainder is not known. Clonal size and the V and J genes are those of that table, whereas D and trimming came from the DNA. The sample table contains thousands of clones; only one count was recorded for 84% of them. Clones ranked in the top ten supply roughly 2.2% of the sample. Turning to this clone: Its specific antigen is unknown. Base qualities were left out, and no much larger clone turns up one base away.

Uncultured memory T cell samples were subjected to sequencing directly after ex vivo isolation. From peripheral blood mononuclear cells, the researchers isolated CD4+ total memory, central memory, effector memory and circulating T follicular helper cells. Overall study outcomes, separate from this receptor: Between about 6.5 and 28% of SARS-CoV-2 clonotypes were also detected in SARS-CoV and/or HKU1 spike-stimulated secondary cultures, consistent with cross-reactivity. Two or all three memory subsets shared several of the most expanded SARS-CoV-2-reactive clonotypes, which suggests intraclonal diversification.

Taken from cysteine to phenylalanine, the CDR3 has 17 residues. The DNA shown is the 51-base CDR3, in frame from base 1. CDR1 and CDR2, looked up from the germline V gene (reference sequence), are MNHEY and SMNVEV. The V and J ends are trimmed by 0 bases and 2 bases, leaving 14 bases between them. Sequences were derived from effector memory CD4+ T cells from blood, sampled before the COVID-19 pandemic. The cell subset or site label for this specimen denotes: CD4+ T effector memory cells. This receptor was identified in a human donor who had COVID-19. The chain couples TRBV27 to TRBJ2-1; D gene: possibly TRBD2, on 5 matching bases. For the CDR3, the sequence is CASSLSSAYSPYNEQFF. The DNA is as follows: TGTGCCAGCAGTTTATCTAGCGCCTATAGTCCCTACAATGAGCAGTTCTTC.